Presented here are 2 T cell receptor beta chains from one specimen sequenced in a study of PD-1 blockade in classical Hodgkin lymphoma. This sample's time point: cycle 4 day 1 (C4D1), after more than 5 weeks of nivolumab. Patients all relapsed after autologous stem cell transplantation, and there was variation in brentuximab vedotin exposure. The CD8+ T cells came from thawed PBMCs through magnetic negative selection. The table came from immunoSEQ multiplex PCR; TCRdb's copy has only in-frame clones and leaves some out. The data contain about 8,400 clones, around 83% of them singletons. The sample consisted of CD8+ T cells from blood, taken before the fourth cycle of nivolumab. Source of these receptors: a human donor with classical Hodgkin lymphoma.

Here the CDR3 reads CASSLDWPGGGTEAFF. CDR3 coding DNA: TGTGCCAGCAGCTTAGATTGGCCAGGGGGGGGCACTGAAGCTTTCTTT. The chain is built from TRBV11-2 and TRBJ1-1; 7 bases agree with TRBD1. The CDR3 contains 16 residues. Per the germline V gene, CDR1 is SGHAT and CDR2 is FQNNGV. Trimming removed 0 bases from V and 4 bases from J; junction bases left unmatched: 8.

The chain has TRBV29-1 and TRBJ2-2, with 11 positions matching TRBD2. The V gene's germline CDR1 is SQVTM and CDR2 ANQGSEA. This CDR3 has 12 amino acids. The CDR3 here is CTAGTSGGELFF. For the CDR3, the DNA is TGCACCGCCGGGACTAGCGGCGGGGAGCTGTTTTTT.